In its sample, the clone carrying this T cell receptor beta chain was seen many times. The V end was cut by 3 bases, the J end by 5 bases, with 11 bases between. The CDR3 runs 13 residues. Germline CDR1 and CDR2: SGHDT and YYEEEE. This entry comes from a study of T-cell reconstitution after alpha-beta-depleted transplantation in children. TCRbeta library preparation incorporated unique molecular identifiers. TCRdb re-called the PCR reads with MiXCR, one entry per CDR3 protein. The top ten hold about 9.5% of the sample, which has 250,000 to 350,000 distinct CDR3 sequences, more than 9% seen once. The rearrangement joins TRBV5-6 to TRBJ2-5, with D maybe TRBD2 (6 bases). The sequences come from PBMCs from the stem cell graft donor, collected from the stem cell graft. This TCR was sampled from a human donor who donated a stem cell graft to a child with SCID. DNA for the CDR3: TGTGCCAGCAGCTCCGGGGGAGGCGAGACCCAGTACTTC. This gives the protein CASSSGGGETQYF.